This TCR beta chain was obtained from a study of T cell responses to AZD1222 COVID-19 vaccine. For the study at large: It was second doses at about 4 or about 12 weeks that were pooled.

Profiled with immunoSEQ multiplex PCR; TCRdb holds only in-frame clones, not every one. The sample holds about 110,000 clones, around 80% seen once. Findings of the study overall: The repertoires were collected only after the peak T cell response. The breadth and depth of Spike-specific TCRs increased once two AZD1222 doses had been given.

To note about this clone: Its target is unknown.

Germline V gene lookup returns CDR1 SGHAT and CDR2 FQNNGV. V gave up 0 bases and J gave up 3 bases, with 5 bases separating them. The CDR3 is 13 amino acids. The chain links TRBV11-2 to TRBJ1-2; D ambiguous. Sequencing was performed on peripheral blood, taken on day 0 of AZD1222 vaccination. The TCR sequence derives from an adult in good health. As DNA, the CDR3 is TGTGCCAGCAGCTTAGACAGGTACTATGGCTACACCTTC. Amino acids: CASSLDRYYGYTF.